Below are 29 T cell receptor beta chains sequenced from a single sample in a study of post-analysis software for immune sequencing data. Points from the study as a whole: Among 4 or 5 TRBV segments more frequent in patients than controls were TRBV5-6, TRBV5-1 and TRBV20-1.

The antigens these receptors bind are not known. TCR beta cDNA libraries had unique molecular identifiers. One entry per CDR3 protein results from TCRdb running MiXCR on the PCR reads. There are about 770,000 distinct CDR3 sequences in the sample; around 42% occur only once, and roughly 4.9% lies in the top ten. The specimen sequenced was blood. These receptors were obtained from a girl aged 10-17 years with multiple sclerosis.

V usage is TRBV6-5 and J usage is TRBJ2-7, with D tentatively TRBD1 or TRBD2 (5 bases each). V dropped 6 bases and J dropped 0 bases, with 12 bases sitting between them. The CDR3 has 14 amino acids. In germline, CDR1 is MNHEY, CDR2 SVGAGI. CDR3 sequence (DNA): TGTGCCAGCAGACAAAGGGACGGCTCCTACGAGCAGTACTTC. Its translation: CASRQRDGSYEQYF.

This clonotype was recorded a few times. The V gene is TRBV12-3 or TRBV12-4, the J gene TRBJ1-2, with D unresolved. The CDR3 covers 14 residues. Deletions cut 7 bases from V and 2 bases from J, with 14 bases between. DNA of the CDR3: TGTGCCAGCACCCTCGACACCAGAAACTATGGCTACACCTTC. Translating it yields CASTLDTRNYGYTF.

This chain connects TRBV29-1 to TRBJ1-2, with 7 bases matching TRBD1. Germline CDR1 SQVTM, CDR2 ANQGSEA. The length of the CDR3 is 14 residues. The V segment lost 6 bases and the J segment 6 bases; nucleotides outside the gene matches: 13. CDR3 loop: CSVAYATGSHGYTF. For the CDR3, the DNA is TGCAGCGTCGCCTATGCGACAGGGAGCCATGGCTACACCTTC.

In the case of this clonotype: The junction departs from the called germline gene at one end, perhaps through a read error. This sequence joins TRBV12-3 or TRBV12-4 and TRBJ2-6; D call uncertain. The CDR3 loop spans 15 amino acids. The CDR3, as DNA: TGTGCCAGCAGCTGGGTAGCCTCTGGGGTCAACGTCCTGACTTTC. Translating it yields CASSWVASGVNVLTF.

The J gene is TRBJ2-1, the V gene TRBV15; D unclear. CDR3 length: 13 residues. Trimming pared 0 bases from V and 7 bases from J, leaving 7 bases between. Germline-derived CDR1 and CDR2 are LNHNV and YYDKDF (reference sequence). The CDR3 here is CATSRDSENEQFF. In DNA, the CDR3 is TGTGCCACCAGCAGAGATAGTGAGAATGAGCAGTTCTTC.

The genes are TRBV5-1 and TRBJ2-6; tentatively, D is TRBD2 (5 bases). The germline V and J ends were trimmed by 1 base and 0 bases, with 14 bases remaining between them. The germline V gene has CDR1 SGHRS and CDR2 YFSETQ. CDR3 length equals 18 residues. In DNA, the CDR3 is TGCGCCAGCAGCTTGATGTTATTCAGCGGCTCTGGGGCCAACGTCCTGACTTTC. Amino acids: CASSLMLFSGSGANVLTF.

The V and J genes are TRBV20-1 and TRBJ2-1, with unresolved D. Trimming shortened V by 6 bases and J by 3 bases, and 12 bases separated the two germline ends. Germline values: CDR1 DFQATT, CDR2 SNEGSKA (reference sequence). The length of the CDR3 is 13 residues. The CDR3 DNA is TGCAGTGCCCCTGGGTACATCTACAATGAGCAGTTCTTC. Encoded protein: CSAPGYIYNEQFF.

The chain carries TRBV29-1 and TRBJ2-3; TRBD2 is a possible D gene (6 bases). Germline loops: CDR1 SQVTM, CDR2 ANQGSEA. V lost 2 bases and J lost 2, with 23 bases in between. CDR3 size: 18 residues. This CDR3 reads CSVENPQGREVITDTQYF. In DNA form, the CDR3 reads TGCAGCGTTGAAAACCCCCAAGGAAGGGAGGTGATCACAGATACGCAGTATTTT.

Only one count was recorded for this clonotype. One end of the junction fails to match germline, which may point to a read error. This chain links TRBV20-1 with TRBJ2-4, with 8 bases that match TRBD2. The J call may be wrong; the DNA end is better matched by TRBJ2-7. This CDR3 spans 15 amino acids. Germline lookup yields CDR1 DFQATT and CDR2 SNEGSKA (reference sequence). The CDR3 DNA is TGCAGTACTAGACCGGGAGGGACTAGTGGGTACGAGCAGTACTTC. Translation: CSTRPGGTSGYEQYF.

J is TRBJ1-4 and V is TRBV7-6; D is perhaps TRBD1 (6 bases). Trimming took 5 bases from V and 3 from J, leaving 19 bases between them. This CDR3 contains 17 residues. Per germline, CDR1 SGHVS and CDR2 FNYEAQ. CDR3 region: CASSPGWGGLANEKLFF. DNA for the CDR3: TGTGCCAGCAGCCCAGGTTGGGGGGGCTTAGCTAATGAAAAACTGTTTTTT.

This chain joins TRBV5-6 and TRBJ2-5; 10 bases line up with TRBD2. CDR3 length: 16 amino acids. The V gene end was trimmed by 4 bases and the J gene end by 5 bases; junction bases not matched to a gene: 11. From germline, CDR1 is SGHDT and CDR2 YYEEEE. In DNA form, the CDR3 reads TGTGCCAGCAGCATCCCAGCGGGAGGGTTTTTGGAGACCCAGTACTTC. Amino acids: CASSIPAGGFLETQYF. Full variable domain (remainder filled in from reference TRBV5-6 and TRBJ2-5): DAGVTQSPTHLIKTRGQQVTLRCSPKSGHDTVSWYQQALGQGPQFIFQYYEEEERQRGNFPDRFSGHQFPNYSSELNVNALLLGDSALYLCASSIPAGGFLETQYFGPGTRLLVL.

This clonotype was picked up a small number of times. The chain uses TRBV5-6 and TRBJ2-7; D uncertain. CDR1 is SGHDT and CDR2 is YYEEEE in the germline V gene. V was pared by 0 bases and J by 5 bases, with 12 bases between. The CDR3 length is 14 residues. Here the CDR3 DNA reads TGTGCCAGCAGCTTGGTGGACGAAGTCCACGAGCAGTACTTC. This translates into CASSLVDEVHEQYF.

This clonotype was counted between two and nine times. This chain connects TRBV6-5 to TRBJ2-7; D may be TRBD1 or TRBD2 (5 bases each). V dropped 5 bases and J dropped 2 bases, with 19 bases sitting between them. Germline values: CDR1 MNHEY, CDR2 SVGAGI. The CDR3 totals 16 residues. The CDR3 here is CASSPDRDVLTYEQYF. CDR3 coding DNA: TGTGCCAGCAGTCCCGACCGGGACGTCTTAACCTACGAGCAGTACTTC.

This chain links TRBV27 with TRBJ1-2; D not certain. This CDR3 comprises 13 residues. CDR1 and CDR2 from the germline V gene are MNHEY and SMNVEV (reference sequence). V lost 6 bases, J lost 4 bases, and 12 bases lay in between. For the CDR3, the DNA is TGTGCCAGCAGCCCGACACGTCGCTATGGCTACACCTTC. This translates into CASSPTRRYGYTF.

The genes are TRBV3-1 and TRBJ2-1; 10 nucleotides line up with TRBD2. V lost 5 bases, J lost 3 bases, and 7 bases stayed unmatched. The V gene's germline CDR1 is LGHDT and CDR2 YNNKEL (reference sequence). This CDR3 has 16 amino acids. CDR3 bases: TGTGCCAGCAGCGCCAAACTAGCGGGGAACTACAATGAGCAGTTCTTC. Its protein is CASSAKLAGNYNEQFF.

A note on this clonotype: An end of the junction does not agree with germline; a read error may underlie this. The chain combines TRBV29-1 with TRBJ2-5; 7 nucleotides match TRBD2. The tail of the sequence fits TRBJ2-7 better, so the J call may be wrong. The CDR3 has 13 amino acids. CDR1 SQVTM and CDR2 ANQGSEA come from the germline V gene. The CDR3 protein is CSIEAEGRDEQYF. CDR3 sequence (DNA): TGCAGCATTGAAGCCGAGGGGAGGGACGAGCAGTACTTC.

The chain employs TRBV7-3 and TRBJ2-3; D possibly corresponds to TRBD2 (5 bases). The V gene lost 0 bases and the J gene lost 4 bases, with 5 bases spanning the gap. The germline gives CDR1 SGHTA, CDR2 FQGTGA. The CDR3 is made up of 13 amino acids. CDR3 nucleotide sequence: TGTGCCAGCAGCTTAACGGGAGCAGATACGCAGTATTTT. It is translated as CASSLTGADTQYF.

The chain joins TRBV11-3 to TRBJ2-7, with a possible D match to TRBD1 (6 bases). The V gene's germline CDR1 is SGHNT and CDR2 YENEEA. V dropped 3 bases and J dropped 3 bases, with 12 bases sitting between them. The CDR3 is 14 amino acids. The CDR3 here is CASSFGTYDYEQYF. Here the CDR3 DNA reads TGTGCCAGCAGCTTCGGGACATATGACTACGAGCAGTACTTC.

There are a few counts of this clonotype. The genes are TRBV6-5 and TRBJ2-7; 9 bases match TRBD1. This CDR3 is built from 14 residues. Germline V gives CDR1 MNHEY, CDR2 SVGAGI. J lost 5 bases, V lost 6 bases, and 8 bases had no gene match. This CDR3 reads CASSKPGQGHEQYF. The CDR3, as DNA: TGTGCCAGCAGCAAGCCGGGACAGGGCCACGAGCAGTACTTC.

The chain has TRBV5-1 and TRBJ2-4, with D hard to call. The CDR3 is made up of 13 amino acids. Germline CDR1 SGHRS, CDR2 YFSETQ. V lost 4 bases to trimming and J lost 7 bases, with 12 bases between them. CDR3 nucleotides: TGCGCCAGCAGCCCCGACGGTCAGAACATTCAGTACTTC. Protein: CASSPDGQNIQYF.

The chain uses TRBV7-9 and TRBJ2-3, with 10 bases identical to TRBD1. Germline-derived CDR1 and CDR2 are SEHNR and FQNEAQ (reference sequence). The CDR3 totals 14 residues. The J segment lost 4 bases and the V segment lost 7 bases, leaving 5 bases of the junction unmatched. The CDR3 DNA sequence: TGTGCCAGCAACCGGGACAGGGGATCAGATACGCAGTATTTT. This encodes CASNRDRGSDTQYF.

The chain combines TRBV11-2 with TRBJ2-1; D gene uncertain. Trimming pared 2 bases from V and 3 bases from J, leaving 8 bases between. The CDR3 has 14 amino acids. Germline CDR1 is SGHAT and CDR2 is FQNNGV. The DNA of the CDR3 is TGTGCCAGCAGCTTAAGACTTTACTACAATGAGCAGTTCTTC. Translated: CASSLRLYYNEQFF.

This clonotype has just a few counts. This chain uses TRBV6-1 with TRBJ2-4; the D gene is possibly TRBD2 (5 bases). The closer fit of TRBJ2-7 to the DNA end suggests the J call may be wrong. The CDR3 sequence is 14 residues long. Germline V gives CDR1 MNHNS, CDR2 SASEGT. The chain's CDR3 is CASSPLRVSYEQYF. CDR3 sequence (DNA): TGTGCCAGCAGCCCCTTGAGGGTATCCTACGAGCAGTACTTC.

CDR3 residues: CASSVDMIGRNTEAFF. The CDR3 DNA reads as TGTGCCAGCAGCGTAGACATGATCGGAAGGAACACTGAAGCTTTCTTT. This chain links TRBV9 with TRBJ1-1, with D unclear. The V and J ends lost 0 bases and 1 base respectively, with 13 bases between them. The germline V gene encodes CDR1 SGDLS and CDR2 YYNGEE. The CDR3 consists of 16 residues.

The V gene is TRBV10-3, the J gene TRBJ2-5, with a possible D match to TRBD1 (5 bases). The ends were cut back, 4 bases at V and 4 bases at J, with 13 bases in the middle. Germline CDR1 is ENHRY and CDR2 is SYGVKD. This CDR3 contains 14 residues. CDR3 loop: CAISAPRARETQYF. In DNA form, the CDR3 reads TGTGCCATCAGTGCCCCCAGGGCGCGAGAGACCCAGTACTTC.

This rearrangement joins TRBV29-1 to TRBJ2-7; a weak D match, TRBD2 (5 bases). CDR1 and CDR2 (germline): SQVTM, ANQGSEA. V lost 6 bases and J 0 bases, leaving 12 bases between the germline ends. The CDR3 covers 13 residues. The CDR3 sequence is CSVPGIYSYEQYF. CDR3 coding DNA: TGCAGCGTCCCCGGGATATACTCCTACGAGCAGTACTTC.

This clonotype was observed a few times. The V call is TRBV6-5, the J call TRBJ1-1; 12 nucleotides align to TRBD1. This CDR3 is built from 15 residues. The germline CDR1 and CDR2 sequences are MNHEY and SVGAGI. V lost 2 bases and J lost 7; bases outside the gene matches: 5. The CDR3 nucleotides are TGTGCCAGCAGTTACGGGGACAGGGGGCTCGTTGAAGCTTTCTTT. This translates into CASSYGDRGLVEAFF.

V usage is TRBV11-3 and J usage is TRBJ1-2; D is possibly TRBD1 (5 bases). The CDR3 is 15 amino acids. Trimming took 6 bases from V and 4 from J, leaving 18 bases between them. Per germline, CDR1 SGHNT and CDR2 YENEEA. The CDR3 is CASSKGASGGYGYTF. CDR3 DNA: TGTGCCAGCAGTAAAGGGGCCTCAGGCGGCTATGGCTACACCTTC.

The rearrangement uses TRBV24-1 and TRBJ2-5; tentatively, D is TRBD2 (7 bases). The V and J ends lost 9 bases and 4 bases respectively, with 14 bases between them. Germline CDR1 reads KGHDR; CDR2 reads SFDVKD. The CDR3 sequence is 13 residues long. The CDR3 reads CATAGEGGETQYF. CDR3 nucleotides: TGTGCCACCGCAGGGGAGGGGGGAGAGACCCAGTACTTC.